This T cell receptor (beta chain) was recovered during a study of blood T cell repertoires in COVID-19. About the research overall: From the United States, Italy and Spain came samples of acute and convalescent COVID-19.

Source study methods: Amplification with reference gene primers provided the estimates of nucleated cell counts. The data were produced by immunoSEQ multiplex PCR, yet TCRdb's version contains in-frame clones alone and is incomplete. V, J and clone size reflect that table, while D and trimming were determined from the DNA. The data show 200,000 to 250,000 clones, approximately 78% seen once. This clone was picked up a small number of times. Losses at the gene ends were 3 bases for V and 2 bases for J; bases not matched to a gene: 4. The germline gives CDR1 SGHDT, CDR2 YYEEEE. The CDR3 has 15 residues.

Sample: peripheral blood. The rearrangement links TRBV5-6 to TRBJ2-7; TRBD1 agrees at 11 bases. The source of this sequence is a woman in her 70s with COVID-19, enrolled during active disease. In nucleotides, the CDR3 is TGTGCCAGCAGCTACCGGGACAGGGGGGCCTACGAGCAGTACTTC. This sequence encodes CASSYRDRGAYEQYF. Full variable domain (remainder filled in from reference TRBV5-6 and TRBJ2-7): DAGVTQSPTHLIKTRGQQVTLRCSPKSGHDTVSWYQQALGQGPQFIFQYYEEEERQRGNFPDRFSGHQFPNYSSELNVNALLLGDSALYLCASSYRDRGAYEQYFGPGTRLTVT.